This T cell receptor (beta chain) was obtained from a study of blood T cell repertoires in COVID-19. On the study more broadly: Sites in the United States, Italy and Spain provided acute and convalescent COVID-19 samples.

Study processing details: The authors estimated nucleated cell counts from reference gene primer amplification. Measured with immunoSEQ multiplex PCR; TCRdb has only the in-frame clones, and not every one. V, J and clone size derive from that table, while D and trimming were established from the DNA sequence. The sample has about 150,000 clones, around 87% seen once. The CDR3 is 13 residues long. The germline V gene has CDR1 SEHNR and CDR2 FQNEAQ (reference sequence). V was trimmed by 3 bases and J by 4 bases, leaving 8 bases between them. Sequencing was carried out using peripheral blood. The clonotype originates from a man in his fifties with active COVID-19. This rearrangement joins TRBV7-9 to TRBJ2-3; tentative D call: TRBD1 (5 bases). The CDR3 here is CASSLTEADTQYF. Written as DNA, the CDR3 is TGTGCCAGCAGCTTGACAGAAGCAGATACGCAGTATTTT.